The 5 T cell receptor beta chains below were found in one sample sequenced in a study of CD8+CD57+ T cells in acquired aplastic anemia. The study profiled TCR beta VDJ and CDR3 using genomic DNA as template. Using its own MiXCR run on the reads, TCRdb lists one record per CDR3 protein. The sample lists 250,000 to 300,000 distinct CDR3 sequences; 55% to 60% were seen once. Sequenced: sorted CD4+, CD8+, or CD8+CD57+ T cells (not recorded which) from PBMCs. The source of these receptors is a human donor with severe aplastic anemia or a healthy control (not recorded which).

This clonotype was seen a handful of times. The rearrangement uses TRBV6-5 and TRBJ2-7, with D unclear. The CDR3 is 12 amino acids. In germline, CDR1 is MNHEY, CDR2 SVGAGI. V lost 7 bases and J 7 bases, leaving 14 bases between the germline ends. CDR3 amino acids: CASTSGRAEQYF. The CDR3 nucleotides read TGTGCCAGCACCTCCGGACGGGCGGAGCAGTACTTC.

Many counts were recorded for this clonotype. V is TRBV20-1 and J is TRBJ1-2; weak D call: TRBD1 (6 bases). Between the trimmed V and J ends, which lost 6 bases and 3 bases, there was a span of 14 bases. The CDR3 is 13 residues long. CDR1 is DFQATT, CDR2 SNEGSKA, per germline (reference sequence). In DNA form, the CDR3 reads TGCAGTGCCGAGACAGGTACGGACTATGGCTACACCTTC. Amino acids: CSAETGTDYGYTF.

The sample holds many counts of this clonotype. In DNA, the CDR3 is TGTGCCAGCAGCCAAGATCACTCGGGGGAGACCCAGTACTTC. Translated: CASSQDHSGETQYF. This chain uses TRBV3-1 with TRBJ2-5, with D possibly TRBD2 on 5 matching bases. Germline values: CDR1 LGHDT, CDR2 YNNKEL (reference sequence). V dropped 0 bases and J dropped 5 bases, with 10 bases sitting between them. The CDR3 runs 14 residues.

Points on this clonotype: The junction does not match germline at one end; this may be a read error. The rearrangement joins TRBV20-1 to TRBJ2-2; 7 positions match TRBD2. This CDR3 has 15 amino acids. CDR1 is DFQATT, CDR2 SNEGSKA, per germline (reference sequence). The CDR3 coding sequence is TGCGGTGCTAGACCCGGGACTACGAACACCGGGGAGCTGTTTTTT. It translates to CGARPGTTNTGELFF.

There are many counts of this clonotype. The V gene is TRBV6-4, the J gene TRBJ1-6; D is undetermined. The length of the CDR3 is 16 residues. The ends were cut back, 2 bases at V and 3 bases at J, with 11 bases in the middle. CDR1 is MRHNA, CDR2 SNTAGT, per germline. The CDR3 DNA reads as TGTGCCAGCAGTGACCGTCCTCCCGGCTATAATTCACCCCTCCACTTT. Amino acid sequence: CASSDRPPGYNSPLHF.